This T cell receptor (beta chain) was recorded in a study of T cell repertoires in cytomegalovirus infection. For the study at large: Recently identified HLA-C-restricted and well-studied HLA-B-restricted CMV epitopes were used.

Germline V CDR1 and CDR2: MNHEY, SVGEGT. The V gene lost 2 bases and the J gene lost 5 bases, with 12 bases spanning the gap. The CDR3 runs 14 residues. About this clonotype itself: Its cognate antigen is unknown.

Each CDR3 protein is one row after TCRdb ran MiXCR on the reads. The profile covers some 99,000 distinct CDR3 sequences, with under 30% appearing a single time and 80% to 90% taken by the ten largest. The rearrangement joins TRBV6-2 or TRBV6-3 to TRBJ1-2; D is undetermined. This sample comprised CD8+ T cells from cultured PBMCs, obtained from culture after CMV antigen stimulation. The TCR comes from a human donor in good health (CMV status not recorded). Some clones in this sample may be carry-over from other donors' samples. The chain's CDR3 is CASSYRLEGYGYTF. CDR3 sequence (DNA): TGTGCCAGCAGTTACCGCTTGGAGGGATATGGCTACACCTTC.